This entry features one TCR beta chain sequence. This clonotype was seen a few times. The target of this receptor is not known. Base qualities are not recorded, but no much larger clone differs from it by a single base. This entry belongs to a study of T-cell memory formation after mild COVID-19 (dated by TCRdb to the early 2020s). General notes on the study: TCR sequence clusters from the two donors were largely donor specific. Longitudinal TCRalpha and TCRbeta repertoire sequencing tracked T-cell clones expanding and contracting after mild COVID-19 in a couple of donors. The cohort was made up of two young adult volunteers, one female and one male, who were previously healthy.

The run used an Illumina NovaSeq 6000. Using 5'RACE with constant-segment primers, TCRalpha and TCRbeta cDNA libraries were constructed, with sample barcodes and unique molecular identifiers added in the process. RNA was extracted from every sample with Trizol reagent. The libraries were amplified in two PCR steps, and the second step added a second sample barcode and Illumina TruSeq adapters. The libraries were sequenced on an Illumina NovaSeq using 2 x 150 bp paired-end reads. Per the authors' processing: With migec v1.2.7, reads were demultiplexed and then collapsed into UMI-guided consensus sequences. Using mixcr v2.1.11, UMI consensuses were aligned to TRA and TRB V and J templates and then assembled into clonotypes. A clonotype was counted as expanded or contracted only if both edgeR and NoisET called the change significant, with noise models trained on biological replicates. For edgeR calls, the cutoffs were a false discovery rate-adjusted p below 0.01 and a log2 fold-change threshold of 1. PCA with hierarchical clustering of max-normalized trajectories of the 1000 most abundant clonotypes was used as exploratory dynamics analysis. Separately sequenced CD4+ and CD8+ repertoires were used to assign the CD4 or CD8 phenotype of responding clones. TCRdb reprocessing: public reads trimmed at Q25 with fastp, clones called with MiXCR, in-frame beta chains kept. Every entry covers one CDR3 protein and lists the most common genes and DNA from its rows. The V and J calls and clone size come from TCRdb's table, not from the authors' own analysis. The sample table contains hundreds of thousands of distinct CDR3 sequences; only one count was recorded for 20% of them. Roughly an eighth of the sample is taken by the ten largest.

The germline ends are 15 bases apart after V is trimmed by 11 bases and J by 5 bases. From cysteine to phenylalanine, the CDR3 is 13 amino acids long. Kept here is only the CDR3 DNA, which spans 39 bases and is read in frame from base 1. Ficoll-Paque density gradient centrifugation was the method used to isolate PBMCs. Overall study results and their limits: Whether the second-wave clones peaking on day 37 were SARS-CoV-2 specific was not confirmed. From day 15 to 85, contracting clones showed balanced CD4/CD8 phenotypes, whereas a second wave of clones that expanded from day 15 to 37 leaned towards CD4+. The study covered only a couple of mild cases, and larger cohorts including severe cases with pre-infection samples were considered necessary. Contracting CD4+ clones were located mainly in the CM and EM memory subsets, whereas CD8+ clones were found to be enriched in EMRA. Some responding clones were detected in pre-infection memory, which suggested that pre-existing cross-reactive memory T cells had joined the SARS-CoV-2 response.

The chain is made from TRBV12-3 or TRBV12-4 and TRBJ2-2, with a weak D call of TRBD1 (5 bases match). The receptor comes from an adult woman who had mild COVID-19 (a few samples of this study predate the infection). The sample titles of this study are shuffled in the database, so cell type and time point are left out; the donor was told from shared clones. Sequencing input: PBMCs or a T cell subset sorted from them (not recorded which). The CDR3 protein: CAASAGLTGELFF. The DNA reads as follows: TGTGCCGCCAGTGCAGGGCTAACCGGGGAGCTGTTTTTT.